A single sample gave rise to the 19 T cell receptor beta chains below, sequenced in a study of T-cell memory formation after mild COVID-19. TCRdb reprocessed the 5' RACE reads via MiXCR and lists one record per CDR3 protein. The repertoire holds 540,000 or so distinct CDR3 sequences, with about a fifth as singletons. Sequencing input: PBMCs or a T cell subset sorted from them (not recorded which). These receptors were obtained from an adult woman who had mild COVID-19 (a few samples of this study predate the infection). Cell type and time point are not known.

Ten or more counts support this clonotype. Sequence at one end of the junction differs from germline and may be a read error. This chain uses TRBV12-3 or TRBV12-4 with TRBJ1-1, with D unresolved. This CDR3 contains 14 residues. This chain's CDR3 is CASSLAGVNTEAFF. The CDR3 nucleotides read TGTGCCAGCAGCTTAGCAGGAGTGAACACTGAAGCTTTCTTT.

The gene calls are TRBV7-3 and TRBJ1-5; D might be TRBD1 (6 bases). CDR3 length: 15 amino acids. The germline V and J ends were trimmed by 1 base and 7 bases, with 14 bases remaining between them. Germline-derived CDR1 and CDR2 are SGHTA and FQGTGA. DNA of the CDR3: TGTGCCAGCAGCTTAAACCCAGGGGAGGGGCAGCCCCAGCATTTT. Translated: CASSLNPGEGQPQHF.

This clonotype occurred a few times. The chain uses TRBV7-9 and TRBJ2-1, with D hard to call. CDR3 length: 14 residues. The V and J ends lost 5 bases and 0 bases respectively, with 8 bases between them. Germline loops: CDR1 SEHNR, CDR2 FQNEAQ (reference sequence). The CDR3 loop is CASSGISSYNEQFF. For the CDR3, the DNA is TGTGCCAGCAGCGGGATCTCCTCCTACAATGAGCAGTTCTTC.

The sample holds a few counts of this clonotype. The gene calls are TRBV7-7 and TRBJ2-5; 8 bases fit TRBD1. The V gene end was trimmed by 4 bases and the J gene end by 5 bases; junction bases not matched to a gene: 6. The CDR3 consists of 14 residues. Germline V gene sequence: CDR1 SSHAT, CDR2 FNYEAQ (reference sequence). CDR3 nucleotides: TGTGCCAGCAGCTCACAGGGGGTTCGGGAGACCCAGTACTTC. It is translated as CASSSQGVRETQYF. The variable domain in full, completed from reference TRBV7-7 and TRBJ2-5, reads GAGVSQSPRYKVTKRGQDVTLRCDPISSHATLYWYQQALGQGPEFLTYFNYEAQPDKSGLPSDRFSAERPEGSISTLTIQRTEQRDSAMYRCASSSQGVRETQYFGPGTRLLVL.

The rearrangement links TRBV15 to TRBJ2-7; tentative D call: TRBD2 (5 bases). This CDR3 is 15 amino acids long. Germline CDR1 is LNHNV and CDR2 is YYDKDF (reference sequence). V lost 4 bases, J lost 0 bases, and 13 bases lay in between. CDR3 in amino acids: CATSTGLGSSYEQYF. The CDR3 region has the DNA TGTGCCACCAGCACCGGACTGGGGAGCTCCTACGAGCAGTACTTC.

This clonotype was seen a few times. In DNA, the CDR3 is TGCAGCGTTGTTTCGGCCGGGGAGCTGTTTTTT. It yields the protein CSVVSAGELFF. V and J are TRBV29-1 and TRBJ2-2; D gene ambiguous. CDR1 SQVTM and CDR2 ANQGSEA come from the germline V gene. The CDR3 has 11 amino acids. V was trimmed by 4 bases and J by 6 bases, leaving 6 bases between them.

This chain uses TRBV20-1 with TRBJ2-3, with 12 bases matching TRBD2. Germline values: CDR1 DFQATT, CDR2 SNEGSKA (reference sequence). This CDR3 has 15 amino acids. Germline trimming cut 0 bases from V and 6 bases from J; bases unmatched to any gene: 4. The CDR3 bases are TGCAGTGCTAGAGAAGGACTAGCGGGATACGATACGCAGTATTTT. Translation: CSAREGLAGYDTQYF.

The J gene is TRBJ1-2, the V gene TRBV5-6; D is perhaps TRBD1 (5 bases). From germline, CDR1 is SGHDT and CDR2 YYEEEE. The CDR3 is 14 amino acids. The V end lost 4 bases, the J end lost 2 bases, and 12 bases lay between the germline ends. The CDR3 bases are TGTGCCAGCAGCCGTCCGGGGGGGAACTATGGCTACACCTTC. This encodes CASSRPGGNYGYTF.

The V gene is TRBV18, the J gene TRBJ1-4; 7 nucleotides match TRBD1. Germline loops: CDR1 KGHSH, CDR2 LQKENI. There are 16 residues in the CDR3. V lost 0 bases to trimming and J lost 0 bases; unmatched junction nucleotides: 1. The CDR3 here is CASSPPGTATNEKLFF. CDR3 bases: TGTGCCAGCTCACCACCTGGGACAGCAACTAATGAAAAACTGTTTTTT.

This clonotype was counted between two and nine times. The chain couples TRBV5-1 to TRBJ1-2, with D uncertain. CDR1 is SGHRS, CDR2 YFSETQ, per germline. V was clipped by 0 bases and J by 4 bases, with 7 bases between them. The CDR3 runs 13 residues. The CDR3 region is CASSLDLSYGYTF. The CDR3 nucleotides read TGCGCCAGCAGCTTGGATCTCAGCTATGGCTACACCTTC.

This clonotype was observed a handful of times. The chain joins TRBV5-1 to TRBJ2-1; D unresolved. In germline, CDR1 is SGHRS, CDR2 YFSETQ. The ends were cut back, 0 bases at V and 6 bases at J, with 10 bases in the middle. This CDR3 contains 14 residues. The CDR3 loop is CASSLEVWVNEQFF. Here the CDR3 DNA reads TGCGCCAGCAGCTTGGAGGTCTGGGTCAATGAGCAGTTCTTC.

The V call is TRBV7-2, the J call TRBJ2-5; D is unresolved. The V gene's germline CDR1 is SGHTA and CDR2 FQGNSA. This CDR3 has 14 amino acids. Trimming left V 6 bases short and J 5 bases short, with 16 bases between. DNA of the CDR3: TGTGCCAGCAGTCCCAATGGGCCGGTGGAGACCCAGTACTTC. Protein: CASSPNGPVETQYF.

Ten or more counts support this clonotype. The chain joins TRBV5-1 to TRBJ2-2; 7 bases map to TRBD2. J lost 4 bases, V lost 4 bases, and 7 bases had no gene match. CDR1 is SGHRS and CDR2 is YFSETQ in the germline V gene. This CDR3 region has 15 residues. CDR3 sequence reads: CASSPVAGSTGELFF. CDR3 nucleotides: TGCGCCAGCAGCCCCGTAGCGGGCTCCACCGGGGAGCTGTTTTTT.

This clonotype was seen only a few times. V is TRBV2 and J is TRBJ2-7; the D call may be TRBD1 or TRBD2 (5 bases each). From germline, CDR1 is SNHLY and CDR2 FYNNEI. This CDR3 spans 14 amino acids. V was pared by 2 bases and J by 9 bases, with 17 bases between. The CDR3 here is CASSEMGERTGQYF. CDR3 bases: TGTGCCAGCAGTGAAATGGGGGAACGGACGGGGCAGTACTTC.

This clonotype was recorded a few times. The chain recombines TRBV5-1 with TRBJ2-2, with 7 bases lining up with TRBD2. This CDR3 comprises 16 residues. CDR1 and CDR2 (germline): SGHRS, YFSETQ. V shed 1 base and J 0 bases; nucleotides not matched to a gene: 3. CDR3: CASSLSLAANTGELFF. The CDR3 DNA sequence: TGCGCCAGCAGCTTGAGTCTAGCGGCGAACACCGGGGAGCTGTTTTTT.

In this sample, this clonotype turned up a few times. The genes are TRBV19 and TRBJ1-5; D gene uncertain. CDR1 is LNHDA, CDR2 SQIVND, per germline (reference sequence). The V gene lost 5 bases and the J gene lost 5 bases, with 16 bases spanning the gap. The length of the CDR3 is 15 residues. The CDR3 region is CASSPDYYDHQPQHF. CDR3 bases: TGTGCCAGTAGTCCTGACTATTACGATCATCAGCCCCAGCATTTT.

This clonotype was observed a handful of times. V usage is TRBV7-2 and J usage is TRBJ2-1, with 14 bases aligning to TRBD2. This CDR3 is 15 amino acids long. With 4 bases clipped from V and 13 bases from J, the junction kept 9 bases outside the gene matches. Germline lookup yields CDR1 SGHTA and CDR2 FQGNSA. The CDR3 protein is CASSSTSGRAGGQFF. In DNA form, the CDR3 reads TGTGCCAGCAGCTCGACTAGCGGGAGGGCGGGAGGTCAGTTCTTC.

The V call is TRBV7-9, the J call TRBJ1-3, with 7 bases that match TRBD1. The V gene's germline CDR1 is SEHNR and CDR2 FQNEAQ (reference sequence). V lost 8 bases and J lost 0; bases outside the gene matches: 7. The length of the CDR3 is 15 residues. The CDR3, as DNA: TGTGCCAGCTCAGAGGGGACAGACTCTGGAAACACCATATATTTT. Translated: CASSEGTDSGNTIYF.

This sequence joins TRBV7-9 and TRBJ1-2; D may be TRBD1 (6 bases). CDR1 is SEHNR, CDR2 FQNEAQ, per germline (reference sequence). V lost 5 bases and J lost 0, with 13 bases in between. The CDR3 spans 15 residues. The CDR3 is CASSETGAANYGYTF. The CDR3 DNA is TGTGCCAGCAGCGAAACGGGGGCAGCTAACTATGGCTACACCTTC.